Each of the 18 T cell receptor beta chains below was sequenced from the same sample in a study of control samples from healthy donors and cancer patients. Here immunoSEQ multiplex PCR was the method, and the copy in TCRdb shows in-frame clones only, minus some. The sample yields some 150,000 clones, 94% seen once. Source material: blood. Receptors originate from a man aged 35 to 55 in good health.

The chain joins TRBV4-3 to TRBJ1-3; no reliable D call. From germline, CDR1 is LGHNA and CDR2 YSLEER. The CDR3 consists of 13 residues. V lost 2 bases and J 3 bases, leaving 5 bases between the germline ends. CDR3 nucleotides: TGCGCCAGCAGCCAACTCAATGGAAACACCATATATTTT. Residues: CASSQLNGNTIYF.

This chain connects TRBV19 to TRBJ2-5; D perhaps matches TRBD1 (6 bases). CDR1 LNHDA and CDR2 SQIVND come from the germline V gene (reference sequence). The CDR3 is 14 amino acids. V was cut by 5 bases and J by 1 base, with 11 bases left in between. The chain's CDR3 is CASSGGAVQETQYF. For the CDR3, the DNA is TGTGCCAGTAGTGGGGGCGCGGTCCAAGAGACCCAGTACTTC. Complete variable domain (other parts from reference TRBV19 and TRBJ2-5): DGGITQSPKYLFRKEGQNVTLSCEQNLNHDAMYWYRQDPGQGLRLIYYSQIVNDFQKGDIAEGYSVSREKKESFPLTVTSAQKNPTAFYLCASSGGAVQETQYFGPGTRLLVL.

The chain carries TRBV5-1 and TRBJ2-1; D remains ambiguous. The CDR3 has 11 amino acids. V lost 0 bases and J 12 bases, leaving 7 bases between the germline ends. The V gene's germline CDR1 is SGHRS and CDR2 YFSETQ. DNA of the CDR3: TGCGCCAGCAGCTTGGAGGGATCGCAGTTCTTC. Residues: CASSLEGSQFF.

This chain connects TRBV28 to TRBJ1-5; 9 bases match TRBD1. Germline V gene lookup returns CDR1 MDHEN and CDR2 SYDVKM. Unmatched junction bases numbered 6, after V lost 10 bases and J lost 5 bases. CDR3 size: 13 residues. CDR3 sequence: CATLDRGYQPQHF. CDR3 coding DNA: TGTGCCACCTTAGACAGGGGGTATCAGCCCCAGCATTTT.

The rearrangement joins TRBV10-3 to TRBJ2-7, with 11 bases matching TRBD2. The CDR3 is 15 residues long. V was clipped by 4 bases and J by 1 base; unmatched bases: 3. Germline loops: CDR1 ENHRY, CDR2 SYGVKD. The chain's CDR3 is CAISGGTSGSYEQYF. DNA of the CDR3: TGTGCCATCAGTGGGGGGACTAGCGGTTCCTACGAGCAGTACTTC.

This rearrangement joins TRBV18 to TRBJ2-3, with 9 bases aligning to TRBD2. CDR1 and CDR2 from the germline V gene are KGHSH and LQKENI. The CDR3 runs 17 residues. Trimming cost V 3 bases and J 3 bases; bases outside gene matches: 10. Here the CDR3 reads CASSPLRLAENTDTQYF. The CDR3 DNA reads TGTGCCAGCTCACCGCTTCGACTAGCGGAGAATACAGATACGCAGTATTTT.

The chain combines TRBV4-2 with TRBJ1-5; the D is unclear. V lost 0 bases and J lost 7, with 13 bases in between. Looked up from germline, CDR1 is LGHNA and CDR2 is YNFKEQ. This CDR3 is built from 15 residues. The CDR3 protein is CASSQDDLGGQPQHF. For the CDR3, the DNA is TGTGCCAGCAGCCAAGATGATCTAGGAGGACAGCCCCAGCATTTT.

The chain employs TRBV27 and TRBJ2-1; 11 nucleotides line up with TRBD2. The junction had 6 bases not matched to a gene; V was cut back by 7 bases and J by 4 bases. The CDR3 totals 15 residues. The germline V gene has CDR1 MNHEY and CDR2 SMNVEV (reference sequence). The CDR3: CASMTSGIPYNEQFF. CDR3 sequence (DNA): TGTGCCAGCATGACTAGCGGGATCCCTTACAATGAGCAGTTCTTC.

Worth noting for this clone: One end of the junction varies from germline; a read error may be responsible. The genes are TRBV6-2 or TRBV6-3 and TRBJ1-2; TRBD1 matches 8 bases. This CDR3 is 17 amino acids long. Germline loops: CDR1 MNHEY, CDR2 SVGEGT. The CDR3 region is CASSSPGDRRMGMATLF. CDR3 sequence (DNA): TGTGCCAGCAGTTCCCCCGGGGACAGGCGGATGGGGATGGCTACACTGTTC.

The chain has TRBV6-2 or TRBV6-3 and TRBJ2-7, with TRBD2 matching over 8 bases. Trimming removed 5 bases from V and 7 bases from J; junction bases left unmatched: 4. CDR3 size: 12 residues. CDR1 and CDR2 (germline): MNHEY, SVGEGT. The chain's CDR3 is CASSAGLGEQYF. In nucleotides, the CDR3 is TGTGCCAGCAGTGCGGGACTAGGGGAGCAGTACTTC.

The chain links TRBV6-5 to TRBJ1-5, with TRBD1 matching over 7 bases. The V gene end was trimmed by 0 bases and the J gene end by 5 bases; junction bases not matched to a gene: 4. Germline-derived CDR1 and CDR2 are MNHEY and SVGAGI. The CDR3 consists of 15 residues. CDR3 DNA: TGTGCCAGCAGTTACTCGGTCCAGGGGGATCAGCCCCAGCATTTT. Residues: CASSYSVQGDQPQHF.

J is TRBJ2-4 and V is TRBV5-3, with TRBD2 matching 7 bases. TRBV5-3 is filed as an ORF, its function uncertain. V lost 5 bases, J lost 1 base, and 15 bases stayed unmatched. The CDR3 contains 18 residues. DNA of the CDR3: TGTGCCAGAAGACGTTCGGGAGGTCTGGTGGGGGCCAAAAACATTCAGTACTTC. It encodes CARRRSGGLVGAKNIQYF.

The V call is TRBV27, the J call TRBJ2-2, with TRBD2 matching over 8 bases. The CDR3 is made up of 15 amino acids. V was pared by 5 bases and J by 5 bases, with 7 bases of the junction left unmatched. CDR1 is MNHEY, CDR2 SMNVEV, per germline (reference sequence). The CDR3 DNA follows: TGTGCCAGCAGTGGGGGAGCGGGGGCGACCGGGGAGCTGTTTTTT. This encodes CASSGGAGATGELFF.

The genes are TRBV9 and TRBJ2-7; 7 nucleotides align to TRBD2. The CDR3 is 15 amino acids. Trimming cost V 0 bases and J 2 bases; bases outside gene matches: 5. Germline lookup yields CDR1 SGDLS and CDR2 YYNGEE. The CDR3 loop is CASSVAGGWTYEQYF. The CDR3 DNA follows: TGTGCCAGCAGCGTAGCCGGGGGGTGGACCTACGAGCAGTACTTC.

V gene TRBV9 combines with J gene TRBJ1-4; the D is unclear. V lost 4 bases, J lost 5 bases, and 15 bases lay in between. The CDR3 length is 15 residues. The germline V gene encodes CDR1 SGDLS and CDR2 YYNGEE. This CDR3 is CASSKHPGSNEKLFF. For the CDR3, the DNA is TGTGCCAGCAGCAAACACCCGGGGTCCAATGAAAAACTGTTTTTT.

The V call is TRBV6-6, the J call TRBJ2-1; no clear D gene. Germline V CDR1 and CDR2: MNHNY, SVGAGI (reference sequence). V lost 10 bases and J lost 0, with 13 bases in between. The CDR3 loop spans 14 amino acids. CDR3 bases: TGTGCCACCAGCGACCCGCCCTCCTACAATGAGCAGTTCTTC. Amino acids: CATSDPPSYNEQFF.

This clone was counted once. The chain is built from TRBV4-2 and TRBJ1-5; D remains unclear. Germline V gives CDR1 LGHNA, CDR2 YNFKEQ. The CDR3 is made up of 17 amino acids. Trimming removed 7 bases from V and 2 bases from J, with 21 bases in between. This CDR3 is CASNGEVLANGNQPQHF. CDR3 coding DNA: TGTGCCAGCAACGGGGAGGTGTTGGCTAACGGCAATCAGCCCCAGCATTTT.

The chain is built from TRBV7-9 and TRBJ2-1; TRBD2 matches 8 bases. In germline, CDR1 is SEHNR, CDR2 FQNEAQ (reference sequence). The CDR3 length is 14 residues. V shed 8 bases, J shed 8 bases, and the junction held 11 bases outside the gene matches. CDR3 in amino acids: CASQRQRESYEQFF. The DNA for the CDR3 is TGTGCCAGCCAGCGGCAGCGGGAGTCTTATGAGCAGTTCTTC.